This TCR beta chain emerged from a study of blood T cells in healthy people across ages. Through a sample-barcoded 5' primer and a J-beta primer mix, a second PCR was run for about 7 to 12 cycles. A single record per CDR3 protein comes from TCRdb applying MiXCR to the 5' RACE reads. The sample shows around 650,000 distinct CDR3 sequences, approximately 29% of them seen only once. V gave up 3 bases and J gave up 1 base, with 16 bases separating them. The CDR3 runs to 15 residues. CDR1 GTSNPN and CDR2 SVGIG come from the germline V gene (reference sequence). Sample: blood. This receptor was taken from a woman aged 80 or older in good health. The chain recombines TRBV30 with TRBJ2-7; D is possibly TRBD1 or TRBD2 (5 bases each). CDR3 coding DNA: TGTGCCTGGAGCCGGGACCCTCCTTTTTCCTACGAGCAGTACTTC. Translation: CAWSRDPPFSYEQYF.